This is a list of T cell receptor beta chains from one sample in a study of blood T cell repertoires in COVID-19. Clones were read by immunoSEQ multiplex PCR, and TCRdb kept only the in-frame ones, dropping some. The profile shows about 190,000 clones, roughly 85% of them singletons. The material sequenced was peripheral blood. The receptors stem from a woman aged 25-40 years with acute or convalescent COVID-19. Both conserved end residues are part of each CDR3. A D gene is named only where the DNA matches it firmly. Expanded clones are given a class, and other clones once, few, many or no size at all.

J,size,length,D,V,CDR3,DNA
TRBJ2-7,-,12,-,TRBV30,CAWKQGPYEQYF,TGTGCCTGGAAACAGGGCCCCTACGAGCAGTACTTC
TRBJ1-4,-,15,-,TRBV18,CASSPFQGPPEKLFF,TGTGCCAGCTCACCATTCCAGGGGCCGCCCGAAAAACTGTTTTTT
TRBJ1-3,once,15,TRBD1,TRBV25-1,CATGQGASSGNTIYF,TGTGCCACGGGACAGGGGGCATCGTCTGGAAACACCATATATTTT
TRBJ2-3,-,15,TRBD1,TRBV5-8,CASSEGQGMTDTQYF,TGTGCCAGCAGCGAAGGACAGGGGATGACAGATACGCAGTATTTT
TRBJ2-2,-,15,TRBD2,TRBV11-3,CASSTRTSGTGELFF,TGTGCCAGCAGCACCCGGACTAGTGGCACCGGGGAGCTGTTTTTT
TRBJ1-6,-,15,-,TRBV7-2,CASSPRGGFNSPLHF,TGTGCCAGCAGCCCCCGGGGGGGCTTCAATTCACCCCTCCACTTT
TRBJ1-6,-,17,-,TRBV30,CAWSVPGRSSYNSPLHF,TGTGCCTGGAGTGTACCAGGGCGATCGTCCTATAATTCACCCCTCCACTTT
TRBJ1-1,-,13,TRBD1,TRBV7-9,CASTGTGHTEAFF,TGTGCCAGCACCGGGACAGGGCACACTGAAGCTTTCTTT
TRBJ1-2,-,15,-,TRBV5-1,CASSPAGAGGYGYTF,TGCGCCAGCAGCCCCGCGGGGGCGGGTGGCTATGGCTACACCTTC
TRBJ1-6,-,15,-,TRBV30,CAWSTWSSYNSPLHF,TGTGCCTGGAGTACTTGGAGCTCCTATAATTCACCCCTCCACTTT
TRBJ1-1,-,15,-,TRBV4-2,CASSQDPGRNTEAFF,TGTGCCAGCAGCCAAGATCCAGGGCGGAACACTGAAGCTTTCTTT
TRBJ1-2,-,14,-,TRBV28,CASSLSRSGLGYTF,TGTGCCAGCAGTTTATCCCGGTCAGGGTTGGGCTACACCTTC
TRBJ2-1,-,14,TRBD2,TRBV7-9,CASSRGLAGGEQFF,TGTGCCAGCAGCCGGGGGCTAGCGGGAGGCGAGCAGTTCTTC
TRBJ2-6,-,15,-,TRBV10-3,CAISESRPGANVLTF,TGTGCCATCAGTGAGTCGAGGCCAGGGGCCAACGTCCTGACTTTC
TRBJ2-7,-,14,TRBD1,TRBV19,CASSIGQGIYEQYF,TGTGCCAGTAGTATCGGACAGGGCATCTACGAGCAGTACTTC
TRBJ1-2,-,15,-,TRBV7-3,CASSLTAGDFYGYTF,TGTGCCAGCAGCTTAACCGCGGGGGACTTTTATGGCTACACCTTC
TRBJ2-1,once,16,TRBD2,TRBV4-2,CASSQISGGAYNEQFF,TGTGCCAGCAGCCAAATAAGCGGGGGGGCTTACAATGAGCAGTTCTTC
TRBJ2-7,-,18,-,TRBV28,CASRTVPHSGAGAYEQYF,TGTGCCAGCAGGACCGTTCCTCACTCAGGGGCTGGGGCCTACGAGCAGTACTTC
TRBJ1-4,-,15,-,TRBV19,CASSPGTRGSEKLFF,TGTGCCAGTAGTCCGGGGACACGGGGAAGCGAAAAACTGTTTTTT
TRBJ2-5,-,15,-,TRBV19,CASSQTPTRGETQYF,TGTGCCAGTAGCCAGACACCGACCCGGGGAGAGACCCAGTACTTC
TRBJ2-7,-,14,TRBD2,TRBV5-6,CASRLAGSSYEQYF,TGTGCCAGCAGACTAGCGGGTAGCTCCTACGAGCAGTACTTC
TRBJ1-2,once,13,-,TRBV24-1,CATSLAPNYGYTF,TGTGCCACCAGTTTGGCTCCTAACTATGGCTACACCTTC
TRBJ1-1,-,16,-,TRBV28,CASSLMSGVLGTEAFF,TGTGCCAGCAGTTTAATGTCAGGGGTGCTGGGCACTGAAGCTTTCTTT
TRBJ1-2,-,14,TRBD1,TRBV29-1,CSVLPGQTNYGYTF,TGCAGCGTTTTGCCGGGACAGACTAACTATGGCTACACCTTC
TRBJ2-7,-,16,-,TRBV10-1,CASSESRRVPFYEQYF,TGCGCCAGCAGTGAGTCTAGGAGGGTACCATTCTACGAGCAGTACTTC
TRBJ1-4,-,12,-,TRBV10-3,CAISEGREKLFF,TGTGCCATCAGTGAGGGGCGTGAAAAACTGTTTTTT
TRBJ1-2,-,13,-,TRBV5-4,CASSLGDRLGYTF,TGTGCCAGCAGCTTGGGTGACAGGCTTGGCTACACCTTC
TRBJ2-7,-,14,-,TRBV5-1,CASSLGRRSYEQYF,TGCGCCAGCAGCTTGGGACGGAGATCCTACGAGCAGTACTTC
TRBJ1-5,-,13,-,TRBV30,CAWSVAENQPQHF,TGTGCCTGGAGTGTAGCCGAGAATCAGCCCCAGCATTTT
TRBJ2-1,once,15,-,TRBV14,CASSQETATYNEQFF,TGTGCCAGCAGCCAAGAAACCGCGACATACAATGAGCAGTTCTTC
TRBJ1-2,-,13,-,TRBV2,CASSEGGTGGGTF,TGTGCCAGCAGTGAAGGTGGGACCGGCGGGGGCACCTTC
TRBJ2-3,-,16,-,TRBV28,CASSSQAGIMTDTQYF,TGTGCCAGCAGTTCCCAGGCAGGGATAATGACAGATACGCAGTATTTT
TRBJ1-1,few,15,-,TRBV5-4,CASSLRQTGNTEAFF,TGTGCCAGCAGCTTGAGGCAGACAGGGAACACTGAAGCTTTCTTT
TRBJ2-5,once,13,TRBD2,TRBV27,CASRGAGEETQYF,TGTGCCAGCAGAGGAGCGGGGGAGGAGACCCAGTACTTC
TRBJ2-2,-,14,-,TRBV27,CASSLLGVDRELFF,TGTGCCAGCAGTTTATTAGGGGTGGACCGGGAGCTGTTTTTT
TRBJ2-7,-,17,TRBD2,TRBV27,CASSLSLAGYNSHEQYF,TGTGCCAGCAGTTTATCGCTAGCGGGATACAACTCCCACGAGCAGTACTTC
TRBJ2-7,-,15,TRBD1,TRBV7-2,CASSGRQGSSYEQYF,TGTGCCAGCAGTGGAAGACAGGGAAGCTCCTACGAGCAGTACTTC
TRBJ1-6,once,14,-,TRBV27,CASRFSSYNSPLHF,TGTGCCAGCAGGTTCAGCTCCTATAATTCACCCCTCCACTTT
TRBJ1-1,-,13,-,TRBV7-9,CASSPVLVPEAFF,TGTGCCAGCAGCCCGGTCTTGGTTCCAGAAGCTTTCTTT
TRBJ2-5,-,14,-,TRBV10-1,CASSSLTGETTQYF,TGCGCCAGCAGTTCCCTGACGGGAGAAACGACCCAGTACTTC
TRBJ1-4,-,15,TRBD1,TRBV5-1,CASSWGRGAGEKLFF,TGCGCCAGCAGCTGGGGCAGGGGGGCTGGGGAAAAACTGTTTTTT
TRBJ2-2,-,13,TRBD1,TRBV30,CAWARQGAGELFF,TGTGCCTGGGCAAGACAGGGGGCCGGGGAGCTGTTTTTT
TRBJ2-1,-,16,TRBD1,TRBV28,CASSRAQGTLYNEQFF,TGTGCCAGCAGTCGGGCACAGGGGACCCTCTACAATGAGCAGTTCTTC
TRBJ2-5,-,15,-,TRBV7-2,CASSPGERNQETQYF,TGTGCCAGCAGCCCCGGGGAGAGGAATCAAGAGACCCAGTACTTC
TRBJ1-3,-,14,-,TRBV7-2,CASSLQVAGNTIYF,TGTGCCAGCAGCTTGCAGGTTGCTGGAAACACCATATATTTT